This T cell receptor beta chain emerged from a study of blood T cell repertoires in COVID-19. This CDR3 has 14 residues. Germline V gene data show CDR1 as LNHDA and CDR2 as SQIVND (reference sequence). V shed 5 bases and J 3 bases; nucleotides not matched to a gene: 3. Individuals drawn from 24 US areas were about 18 to 100 years old. Participants were placed into cohorts based on the clinical history they reported. Only in-frame clones appear in the TCRdb table, and some are missing; sequencing was by immunoSEQ multiplex PCR. The sample holds roughly 280,000 clones, around 90% seen once. The source of this sequence is a man aged 40-50 years who had been exposed to COVID-19. The sample consisted of PBMCs or T cells enriched from blood (not recorded which). The chain links TRBV19 to TRBJ2-2; TRBD1 matches at 7 bases. Here the CDR3 reads CASSPGQYTGELFF. The CDR3 coding sequence is TGTGCCAGTAGTCCGGGACAGTACACCGGGGAGCTGTTTTTT.